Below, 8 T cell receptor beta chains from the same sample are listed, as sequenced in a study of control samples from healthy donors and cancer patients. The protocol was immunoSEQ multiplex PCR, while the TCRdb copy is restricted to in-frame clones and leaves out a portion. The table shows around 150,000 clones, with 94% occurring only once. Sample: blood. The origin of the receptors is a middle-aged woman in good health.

CDR3 residues: CASSSREVYGYTF. The CDR3 nucleotides read TGTGCCAGCAGCTCCAGGGAAGTCTATGGCTACACCTTC. The chain combines TRBV5-6 with TRBJ1-2; TRBD1 is a possible D gene (5 bases). Germline loops: CDR1 SGHDT, CDR2 YYEEEE. V was shortened by 3 bases and J by 4 bases, with 10 bases between the two germline ends. CDR3 length: 13 residues.

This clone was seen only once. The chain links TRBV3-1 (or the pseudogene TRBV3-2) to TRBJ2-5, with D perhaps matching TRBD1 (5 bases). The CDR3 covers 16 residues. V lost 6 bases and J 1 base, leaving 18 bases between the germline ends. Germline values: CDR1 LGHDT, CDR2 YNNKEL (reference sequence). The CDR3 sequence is CASRYQRGRLQETQYF. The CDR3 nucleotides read TGTGCCAGCAGGTACCAAAGGGGAAGACTCCAAGAGACCCAGTACTTC.

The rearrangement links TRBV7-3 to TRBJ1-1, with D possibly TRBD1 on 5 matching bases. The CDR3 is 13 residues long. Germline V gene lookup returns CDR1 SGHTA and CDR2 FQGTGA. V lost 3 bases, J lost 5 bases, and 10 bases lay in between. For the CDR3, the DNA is TGTGCCAGCAGCTTGGAGGGGAGGACTGAAGCTTTCTTT. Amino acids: CASSLEGRTEAFF. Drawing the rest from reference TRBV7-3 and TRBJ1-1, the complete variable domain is GAGVSQTPSNKVTEKGKYVELRCDPISGHTALYWYRQSLGQGPEFLIYFQGTGAADDSGLPNDRFFAVRPEGSVSTLKIQRTERGDSAVYLCASSLEGRTEAFFGQGTRLTVV.

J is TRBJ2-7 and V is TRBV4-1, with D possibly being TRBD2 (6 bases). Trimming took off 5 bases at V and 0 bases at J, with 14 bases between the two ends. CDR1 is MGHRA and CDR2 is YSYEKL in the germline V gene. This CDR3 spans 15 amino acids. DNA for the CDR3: TGCGCCAGCAGCTACCTAGCGTTAAGCTCCTACGAGCAGTACTTC. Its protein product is CASSYLALSSYEQYF.

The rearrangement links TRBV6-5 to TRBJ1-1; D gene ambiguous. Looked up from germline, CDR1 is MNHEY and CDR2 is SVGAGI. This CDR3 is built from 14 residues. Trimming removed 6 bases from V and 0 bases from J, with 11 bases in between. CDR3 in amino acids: CASSKTPLNTEAFF. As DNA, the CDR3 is TGTGCCAGCAGCAAAACTCCGTTGAACACTGAAGCTTTCTTT.

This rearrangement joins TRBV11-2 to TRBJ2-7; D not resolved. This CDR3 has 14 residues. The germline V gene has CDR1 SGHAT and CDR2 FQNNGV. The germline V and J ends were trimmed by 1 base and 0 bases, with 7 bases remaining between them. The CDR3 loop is CASSLGDVSYEQYF. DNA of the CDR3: TGTGCCAGCAGCTTAGGAGATGTCTCCTACGAGCAGTACTTC.

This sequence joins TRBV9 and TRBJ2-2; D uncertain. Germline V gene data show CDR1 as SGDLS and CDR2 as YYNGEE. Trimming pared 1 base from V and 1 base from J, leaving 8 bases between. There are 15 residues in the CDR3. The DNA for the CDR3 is TGTGCCAGCAGCGTACTTTTGGGGAACACCGGGGAGCTGTTTTTT. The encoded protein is CASSVLLGNTGELFF. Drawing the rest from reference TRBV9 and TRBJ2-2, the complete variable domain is DSGVTQTPKHLITATGQRVTLRCSPRSGDLSVYWYQQSLDQGLQFLIQYYNGEERAKGNILERFSAQQFPDLHSELNLSSLELGDSALYFCASSVLLGNTGELFFGEGSRLTVL.

The CDR3 reads CATSRDMYQETQYF. DNA of the CDR3: TGTGCCACCAGCAGAGATATGTACCAAGAGACCCAGTACTTC. This chain uses TRBV15 with TRBJ2-5, with unresolved D. The V and J ends lost 0 bases and 0 bases respectively, with 5 bases between them. Germline V gene data show CDR1 as LNHNV and CDR2 as YYDKDF (reference sequence). The CDR3 length is 14 residues.